The source of this T cell receptor beta chain is a study of cytomegalovirus exposure and HLA in healthy donors. Study at large: Across a few hundred genotyped donors, approximately 80% landed in the Caucasian-associated ancestry cluster.

Study-wide results and limits: A later analysis linked a missense variant in DCLRE1C to the trimming of TCR beta V and J genes.

It was with 60 Vbeta and 13 Jbeta primers that the PCR ran. Some clones are missing from TCRdb's copy, which holds only in-frame ones; the method was immunoSEQ multiplex PCR. The sample has approximately 110,000 clones, 77% seen once; the top ten hold about 13%. Turning to this clone: What it binds is not known.

The origin of this receptor is a woman in her thirties or forties in good health and CMV-seropositive. The sequencing sample was made of PBMCs.

The CDR3 here is CASSEVERNTEAFF. The CDR3, as DNA: TGTGCCAGCAGTGAAGTCGAGAGGAACACTGAAGCTTTCTTT. The chain carries TRBV6-1 and TRBJ1-1; D is uncertain. V shed 1 base and J shed 1 base, with 7 bases lying between them. The CDR3 runs to 14 residues. CDR1 and CDR2 from the germline V gene are MNHNS and SASEGT.